This TCR beta chain was sequenced for a study of control samples from healthy donors and cancer patients. Produced via immunoSEQ multiplex PCR; TCRdb's table is partial and in-frame only. The sample lists some 200,000 clones, 90% to 95% occurring once. Germline CDR1 is MDHEN and CDR2 is SYDVKM. There are 15 residues in the CDR3. The V gene end was trimmed by 2 bases and the J gene end by 4 bases; junction bases not matched to a gene: 5. The chain joins TRBV28 to TRBJ2-1; 7 bases map to TRBD2. The receptor's source is a man aged 50 to 60 in good health. The specimen sequenced was blood. CDR3 sequence reads: CASSLPQRGYNEQFF. The CDR3 DNA is TGTGCCAGCAGTTTACCCCAGCGGGGTTACAATGAGCAGTTCTTC.